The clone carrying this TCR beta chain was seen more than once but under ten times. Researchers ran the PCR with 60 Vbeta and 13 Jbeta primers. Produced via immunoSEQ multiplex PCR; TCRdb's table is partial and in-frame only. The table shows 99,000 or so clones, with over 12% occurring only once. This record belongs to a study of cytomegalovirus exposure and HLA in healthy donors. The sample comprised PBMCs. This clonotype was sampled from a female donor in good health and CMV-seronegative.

CDR3 DNA sequence: TGCGCCAGCAGCTTGGAAGGGGAGGGGATGAACACTGAAGCTTTCTTT. This translates into CASSLEGEGMNTEAFF. The chain carries TRBV5-1 and TRBJ1-1, with D possibly being TRBD1 (5 bases). This CDR3 region has 16 residues. The V and J ends lost 0 bases and 0 bases respectively, with 12 bases between them. Germline lookup yields CDR1 SGHRS and CDR2 YFSETQ.